The 17 T cell receptor beta chains reported below all come from one sample, sequenced in a study of cytomegalovirus exposure and HLA in healthy donors. Use of 60 Vbeta and 13 Jbeta primers characterized the PCR. Only in-frame clones appear in the TCRdb table, and some are missing; sequencing was by immunoSEQ multiplex PCR. The sample yields roughly 180,000 clones, more than 70% seen once. The sample consisted of PBMCs. Source of these receptors: a boy aged 5-17 years in good health and CMV-seronegative.

The CDR3 is CASTWAGTTADNEQFF. CDR3 DNA sequence: TGTGCCAGCACCTGGGCGGGGACCACGGCTGACAATGAGCAGTTCTTC. This chain joins TRBV27 and TRBJ2-1; D perhaps matches TRBD2 (6 bases). Trimming pared 7 bases from V and 5 bases from J, leaving 21 bases between. The CDR3 sequence is 16 residues long. From germline, CDR1 is MNHEY and CDR2 SMNVEV (reference sequence).

This chain's CDR3 is CASSLRGNYGYTF. In DNA, the CDR3 is TGTGCCAGCAGCTTACGGGGAAACTATGGCTACACCTTC. V is TRBV5-4 and J is TRBJ1-2, with D uncertain. Germline CDR1 reads SGHNT; CDR2 reads YYREEE (reference sequence). The CDR3 consists of 13 residues. V was clipped by 2 bases and J by 2 bases, with 7 bases between them.

The chain recombines TRBV9 with TRBJ1-1, with D uncertain. Trimming left V 4 bases short and J 2 bases short, with 15 bases between. Germline V gene sequence: CDR1 SGDLS, CDR2 YYNGEE. This CDR3 contains 15 residues. The CDR3 DNA follows: TGTGCCAGCAGCTATCCCCTCGGGAGTAACACTGAAGCTTTCTTT. Amino acids: CASSYPLGSNTEAFF.

This clone was recorded a few times. This rearrangement joins TRBV5-6 to TRBJ1-1, with D tentatively TRBD1 (6 bases). This CDR3 has 13 amino acids. Trimming took 1 base from V and 6 from J, leaving 10 bases between them. Looked up from germline, CDR1 is SGHDT and CDR2 is YYEEEE. The CDR3 DNA follows: TGTGCCAGCAGCTTGACAGGGTACGCTGAAGCTTTCTTT. Protein: CASSLTGYAEAFF.

J is TRBJ2-2 and V is TRBV27; 7 positions agree with TRBD2. CDR1 MNHEY and CDR2 SMNVEV come from the germline V gene (reference sequence). The CDR3 has 15 amino acids. V lost 4 bases to trimming and J lost 5 bases; unmatched junction nucleotides: 7. CDR3: CASSSLSGWTGELFF. CDR3 nucleotides: TGTGCCAGCAGTTCCCTTAGCGGGTGGACCGGGGAGCTGTTTTTT.

The chain combines TRBV6-6 with TRBJ2-1; D is perhaps TRBD1 (5 bases). Germline assignment: CDR1 MNHNY and CDR2 SVGAGI (reference sequence). The ends were cut back, 5 bases at V and 10 bases at J, with 12 bases in the middle. CDR3 length: 12 residues. The CDR3 DNA is TGTGCCAGCAGTCAAGCAGGGTGGGAGCAGTTCTTC. Translation: CASSQAGWEQFF.

J is TRBJ1-2 and V is TRBV9; D may be TRBD1 (6 bases). The CDR3 covers 15 residues. The V gene lost 0 bases and the J gene lost 6 bases, with 15 bases spanning the gap. Per germline, CDR1 SGDLS and CDR2 YYNGEE. This CDR3 reads CASSVGRDTVNGYTF. For the CDR3, the DNA is TGTGCCAGCAGCGTAGGAAGGGACACGGTCAATGGCTACACCTTC.

The V and J genes are TRBV14 and TRBJ2-3; 10 nucleotides line up with TRBD2. Germline assignment: CDR1 SGHDN and CDR2 FVKESK. This CDR3 contains 15 residues. V dropped 2 bases and J dropped 6; count of bases not matched to a gene: 5. The CDR3 DNA sequence: TGTGCCAGCAGCCAATGGGGACTAGCGATCGATACGCAGTATTTT. Its translation: CASSQWGLAIDTQYF. Drawing the rest from reference TRBV14 and TRBJ2-3, the complete variable domain is EAGVTQFPSHSVIEKGQTVTLRCDPISGHDNLYWYRRVMGKEIKFLLHFVKESKQDESGMPNNRFLAERTGGTYSTLKVQPAELEDSGVYFCASSQWGLAIDTQYFGPGTRLTVL.

The V and J genes are TRBV19 and TRBJ1-2; possibly TRBD1 for D (5 bases). V lost 7 bases and J 4 bases, leaving 10 bases between the germline ends. Germline CDR1 reads LNHDA; CDR2 reads SQIVND (reference sequence). The CDR3 covers 12 residues. The CDR3 spells CASTIGAYGYTF. The CDR3 DNA reads TGTGCCAGTACAATAGGGGCCTATGGCTACACCTTC.

This clone appeared a few times. The J gene is TRBJ2-7, the V gene TRBV27, with 7 bases fitting TRBD1. V was pared by 6 bases and J by 1 base, with 3 bases of the junction left unmatched. This CDR3 region has 13 residues. Germline lookup yields CDR1 MNHEY and CDR2 SMNVEV (reference sequence). In nucleotides, the CDR3 is TGTGCCAGCAGGGGCAGGGGGTCCTACGAGCAGTACTTC. Protein product: CASRGRGSYEQYF.

The chain carries TRBV30 and TRBJ1-5; D is uncertain. CDR3 length: 13 residues. Germline V CDR1 and CDR2: GTSNPN, SVGIG (reference sequence). V gave up 1 base and J gave up 6 bases, with 10 bases separating them. The CDR3 nucleotides are TGTGCCTGGAGTGGACCCAGCGGTCAGCCCCAGCATTTT. It yields the protein CAWSGPSGQPQHF.

The CDR3 sequence is CASSQGRTSNYGYTF. The CDR3 region has the DNA TGCGCCAGCAGCCAAGGCCGGACATCTAACTATGGCTACACCTTC. This sequence joins TRBV4-3 and TRBJ1-2, with D perhaps TRBD1 (5 bases). Trimming left V 1 base short and J 0 bases short, with 9 bases between. CDR3 length equals 15 residues. Germline values: CDR1 LGHNA, CDR2 YSLEER.

The V gene is TRBV6-1, the J gene TRBJ1-5; no firm D call. Trimming took off 1 base at V and 7 bases at J, with 17 bases between the two ends. Per the germline V gene, CDR1 is MNHNS and CDR2 is SASEGT. The CDR3 length is 16 residues. The CDR3 loop reads CASSEVFSGSGQPQHF. CDR3 DNA: TGTGCCAGCAGTGAAGTTTTCTCGGGGTCGGGCCAGCCCCAGCATTTT.

Of note for this clone: The germline gene is not matched at one end of the junction; a read error may be the cause. The chain has TRBV7-7 and TRBJ2-7; perhaps TRBD2 as D (5 bases). Germline V gene data show CDR1 as SSHAT and CDR2 as FNYEAQ (reference sequence). The CDR3 is 14 residues long. This chain's CDR3 is CASSLSPGDYEQYF. The CDR3 region has the DNA TGTGCTAGCAGCTTATCCCCCGGGGACTACGAGCAGTACTTC.

The chain employs TRBV28 and TRBJ2-7; 7 bases fit TRBD1. There are 16 residues in the CDR3. Trimming removed 6 bases from V and 3 bases from J; junction bases left unmatched: 14. Germline CDR1 reads MDHEN; CDR2 reads SYDVKM. CDR3 protein: CASSRRQGNRLYEQYF. The CDR3 nucleotides read TGTGCCAGCAGCCGCCGACAGGGAAATAGGCTCTACGAGCAGTACTTC. Full variable domain (remainder filled in from reference TRBV28 and TRBJ2-7): DVKVTQSSRYLVKRTGEKVFLECVQDMDHENMFWYRQDPGLGLRLIYFSYDVKMKEKGDIPEGYSVSREKKERFSLILESASTNQTSMYLCASSRRQGNRLYEQYFGPGTRLTVT.

This clone was recorded once. The chain combines TRBV6-5 with TRBJ1-1; the D gene is possibly TRBD1 (6 bases). The germline V and J ends were trimmed by 7 bases and 5 bases, with 17 bases remaining between them. CDR3 length: 14 residues. CDR1 is MNHEY, CDR2 SVGAGI, per germline. The CDR3, as DNA: TGTGCCAGCAACACTAACAGGGAGATGACTGAAGCTTTCTTT. Protein: CASNTNREMTEAFF.

This clone was seen once. The chain couples TRBV7-9 to TRBJ2-7, with D possibly TRBD2 on 6 matching bases. Germline V gene sequence: CDR1 SEHNR, CDR2 FQNEAQ (reference sequence). The CDR3 sequence is 14 residues long. The ends were cut back, 4 bases at V and 1 base at J, with 11 bases in the middle. The CDR3 DNA sequence: TGTGCCAGCAGCTCAACTGGGGGGTCCTACGAGCAGTACTTC. Amino acids: CASSSTGGSYEQYF.